These 8 T cell receptor beta chains were sequenced from one sample in a study of T cell repertoires in cytomegalovirus infection (dated by TCRdb to between 2019 and 2020). TCRdb lists the instrument as Illumina HiSeq 1500. TCRdb reprocessed the public reads (quality trimming at Q25 with fastp, clone calling with MiXCR) and kept in-frame beta chains. Rows are unified per CDR3 protein, each entry keeping the most common DNA and genes. The sample includes around 180,000 distinct CDR3 sequences, with 28% observed a single time. The ten largest clones take up around 29% of the sample. Sequencing was performed on PBMCs. The receptors originated from a human donor in good health (CMV status not recorded). Some clones in this sample may be carry-over from other donors' samples.

This clonotype was detected only a few times. In DNA, the CDR3 is TGTGCCAGCAGCTTAGACAGGGGGGGCAATCAGCCCCAGCATTTT. It yields the protein CASSLDRGGNQPQHF. The rearrangement links TRBV7-2 to TRBJ1-5, with 8 bases matching TRBD1. Per germline, CDR1 SGHTA and CDR2 FQGNSA. J lost 2 bases, V lost 1 base, and 1 base had no gene match. This CDR3 is built from 15 residues.

The rearrangement joins TRBV7-3 to TRBJ2-3, with TRBD2 matching 8 bases. V dropped 5 bases and J dropped 6; count of bases not matched to a gene: 16. The germline gives CDR1 SGHTA, CDR2 FQGTGA. This CDR3 spans 17 amino acids. The CDR3 region is CASSPAGTRGVTDTQYF. CDR3 sequence (DNA): TGTGCCAGCAGCCCCGCCGGGACTAGGGGGGTAACGGATACGCAGTATTTT.

This clonotype was observed a few times. The chain joins TRBV6-5 to TRBJ1-1; D not resolved. CDR1 is MNHEY, CDR2 SVGAGI, per germline. CDR3 length: 10 amino acids. V lost 7 bases and J 3 bases, leaving 3 bases between the germline ends. For the CDR3, the DNA is TGTGCCAGCATGGACACTGAAGCTTTCTTT. It specifies CASMDTEAFF.

The genes are TRBV30 and TRBJ2-1; D might be TRBD2 (7 bases). V was pared by 5 bases and J by 4 bases, with 18 bases between. The CDR3 extends over 15 amino acids. CDR1 and CDR2 (germline): GTSNPN, SVGIG (reference sequence). The CDR3 reads CAWGWGGANYNEQFF. In DNA, the CDR3 is TGTGCCTGGGGTTGGGGGGGGGCGAATTACAATGAGCAGTTCTTC.

In nucleotides, the CDR3 is TGTGCCAGCAGCTTAGCGACAGGGGGAAATGAAAAACTGTTTTTT. Encoded protein: CASSLATGGNEKLFF. The chain couples TRBV7-9 to TRBJ1-4, with 9 bases matching TRBD1. Trimming at V came to 0 bases and at J to 5 bases, leaving 1 base not matched to a gene. The CDR3 length is 15 residues. Germline loops: CDR1 SEHNR, CDR2 FQNEAQ (reference sequence). The entire variable domain, with the rest obtained from reference TRBV7-9 and TRBJ1-4, is as follows: DTGVSQNPRHKITKRGQNVTFRCDPISEHNRLYWYRQTLGQGPEFLTYFQNEAQLEKSRLLSDRFSAERPKGSFSTLEIQRTEQGDSAMYLCASSLATGGNEKLFFGSGTQLSVL.

The gene calls are TRBV7-8 and TRBJ1-1, with D possibly matching TRBD1 (6 bases). Trimming cost V 2 bases and J 5 bases, with 12 bases left between them. Germline-derived CDR1 and CDR2 are SGHVS and FQNEAQ. CDR3 length: 14 amino acids. CDR3 in amino acids: CASSLTGGETEAFF. The CDR3 coding sequence is TGTGCCAGCAGCTTAACGGGGGGCGAGACTGAAGCTTTCTTT.

This clonotype came up a few times. V is TRBV7-3 and J is TRBJ2-3, with D possibly being TRBD1 or TRBD2 (5 bases each). This CDR3 contains 15 residues. Germline CDR1 reads SGHTA; CDR2 reads FQGTGA. V was clipped by 4 bases and J by 2 bases, with 13 bases between them. CDR3 nucleotide sequence: TGTGCCAGCAGCTCCCCGAGGGGTTCCACAGATACGCAGTATTTT. Its protein is CASSSPRGSTDTQYF.

This chain links TRBV20-1 with TRBJ1-2, with D possibly matching TRBD1 (6 bases). Looked up from germline, CDR1 is DFQATT and CDR2 is SNEGSKA (reference sequence). Trimming pared 6 bases from V and 8 bases from J, leaving 19 bases between. The CDR3 totals 13 residues. The CDR3 reads CSASDRQTGGYTF. DNA for the CDR3: TGCAGTGCATCTGACAGGCAGACAGGCGGCTACACCTTC.